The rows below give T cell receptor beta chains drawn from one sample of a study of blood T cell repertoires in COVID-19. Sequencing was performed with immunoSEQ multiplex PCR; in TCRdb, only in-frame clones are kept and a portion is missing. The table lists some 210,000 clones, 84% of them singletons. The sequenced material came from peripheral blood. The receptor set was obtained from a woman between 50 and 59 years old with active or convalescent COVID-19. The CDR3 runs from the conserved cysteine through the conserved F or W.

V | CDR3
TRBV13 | CASSLSRGSNQPQHF
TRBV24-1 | CATSDPKAAQETQYF
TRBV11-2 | CASSLVRQNTEAFF
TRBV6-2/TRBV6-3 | CASSLGQGSNEKLFF
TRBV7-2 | CASSTRTGGYTF
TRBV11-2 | CASSLEFGQLNTGELFF
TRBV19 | CASSTPGLAGANEQFF
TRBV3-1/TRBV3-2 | CASSQGTSTGLNTDTQYF
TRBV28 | CASSFYQGIGNTGELFF
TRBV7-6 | CASSLRDTANTGELFF
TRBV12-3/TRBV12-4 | CASSQIKAETQYF
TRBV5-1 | CASSLIAGALGNEQYF
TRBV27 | CASSSLERSYNEQFF
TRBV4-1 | CASSQEVQRGKYTQYF
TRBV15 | CATSRAGQGAGGYTF
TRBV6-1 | CASSEQPGQSSNQPQHF
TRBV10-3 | CAISESTKGAGELFF
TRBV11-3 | CASSLRTSGSTDTQYF
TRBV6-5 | CASSLEGGLNTEAFF
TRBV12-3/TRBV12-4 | CASSLGGGEQFF
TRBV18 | CASSPDRETQYF
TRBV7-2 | CASTYQGTVNTEAFF
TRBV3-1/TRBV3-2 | CASSQVGGGNTIYF
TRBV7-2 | CASKDGGLGGNTIYF
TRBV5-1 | CASSLGLAPLFYEQYF
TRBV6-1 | CASSAQPGTVPLPQHF
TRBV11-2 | CASSLHPSSYEQYF
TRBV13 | CASSLRAGARTDTQYF
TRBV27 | CASSLNRDQPQHF
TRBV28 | CASSSTGRRADTQYF
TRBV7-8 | CASIRTGANTGELFF
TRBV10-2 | CASSDAGTGGTEAFF
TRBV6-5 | CASSSSQGAHNSPLHF
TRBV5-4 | CASSLEVGILADTQYF
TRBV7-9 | CASSSISGGYTF
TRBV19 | CASTLRGRGWTYNEQFF
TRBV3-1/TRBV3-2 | CASSQVGFGTGELFF
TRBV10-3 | CAISGGADTQYF
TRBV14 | CASSQVGTVKGEAEAFF
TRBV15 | CATSRVPGQLSGNTIYF
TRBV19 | CASTRPGTSGPYNEQFF
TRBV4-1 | CASSPFGQGGRNQPQHF
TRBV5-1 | CASSHRTGGSYEQYF
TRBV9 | CASSETPGRAPLHF
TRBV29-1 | CSLSRSSYGYTF
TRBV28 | CAIQGESQPQHF
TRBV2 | CASGAARSGNTIYF
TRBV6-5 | CASRTGGYGYTF
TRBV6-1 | CASSELATGVNEKLFF
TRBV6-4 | CASSAGGEPYNEQFF
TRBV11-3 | CASSPVAGKRNEQFF
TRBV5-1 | CASSLRFPGQQGNTIYF
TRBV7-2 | CASSVTGEGYTF
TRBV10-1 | CASSEPGTDTQYF